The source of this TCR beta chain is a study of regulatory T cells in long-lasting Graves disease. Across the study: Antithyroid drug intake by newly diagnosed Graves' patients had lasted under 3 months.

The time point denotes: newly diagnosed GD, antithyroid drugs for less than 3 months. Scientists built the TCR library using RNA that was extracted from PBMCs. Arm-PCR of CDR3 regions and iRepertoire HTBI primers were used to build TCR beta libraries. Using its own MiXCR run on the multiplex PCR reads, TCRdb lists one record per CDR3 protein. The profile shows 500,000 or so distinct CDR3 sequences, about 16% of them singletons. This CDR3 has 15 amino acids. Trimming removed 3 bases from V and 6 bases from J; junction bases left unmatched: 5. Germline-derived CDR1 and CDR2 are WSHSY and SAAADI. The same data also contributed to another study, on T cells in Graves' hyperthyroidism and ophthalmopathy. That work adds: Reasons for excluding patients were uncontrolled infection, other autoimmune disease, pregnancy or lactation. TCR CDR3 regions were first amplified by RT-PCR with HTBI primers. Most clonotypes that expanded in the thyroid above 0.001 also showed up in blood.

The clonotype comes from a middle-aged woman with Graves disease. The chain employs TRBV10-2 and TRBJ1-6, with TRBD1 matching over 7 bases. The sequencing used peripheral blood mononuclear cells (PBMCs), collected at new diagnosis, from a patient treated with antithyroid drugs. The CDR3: CASSELRQGNSPLHF. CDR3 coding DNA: TGCGCCAGCAGTGAATTAAGACAGGGTAATTCACCCCTCCACTTT.